The 19 T cell receptor beta chains below all came from one sample that was sequenced in a study of CD8+ T cells in alopecia areata. Sorting of CD4+ cells into CD25+CD127- cells was performed for five patients. cDNA reverse transcribed from extracted RNA served as the sequencing template. Clones were read by immunoSEQ multiplex PCR, and TCRdb kept only the in-frame ones, dropping some. Of tens of thousands of clones listed, 60% to 65% are singletons. Sequencing used CD4+ Tregs sorted from blood. These receptors all stem from a human donor with alopecia areata.

There are a few counts of this clone. V gene TRBV27 combines with J gene TRBJ2-5; unclear D gene. The last part of the DNA fits TRBJ2-7 better; the J call may be wrong. CDR3 length equals 13 residues. The germline gives CDR1 MNHEY, CDR2 SMNVEV (reference sequence). CDR3 protein: CASSPDYYYEQYF. CDR3 sequence (DNA): TGTGCCAGCAGTCCTGATTATTACTACGAGCAGTACTTC.

V is TRBV6-6 and J is TRBJ1-1, with a weak D call TRBD1 (6 bases). V was pared by 4 bases and J by 1 base, with 10 bases between. CDR1 and CDR2 (germline): MNHNY, SVGAGI (reference sequence). The CDR3 has 14 amino acids. The CDR3 region is CASSFRTENTEAFF. The CDR3 DNA is TGTGCCAGCAGTTTCCGGACAGAGAACACTGAAGCTTTCTTT.

V usage is TRBV28 and J usage is TRBJ2-7, with 7 bases that match TRBD1. After removal of 7 bases from V and 1 base from J, the junction contained 10 bases not matched to a gene. This CDR3 spans 15 amino acids. Germline V gene lookup returns CDR1 MDHEN and CDR2 SYDVKM. The CDR3 DNA follows: TGTGCCAGCAAGATGGGACAGAGAGGATCCTACGAGCAGTACTTC. Residues: CASKMGQRGSYEQYF.

V and J are TRBV5-1 and TRBJ2-7; D not resolved. Per germline, CDR1 SGHRS and CDR2 YFSETQ. This CDR3 spans 12 amino acids. The germline V and J ends were trimmed by 3 bases and 7 bases, with 11 bases remaining between them. The CDR3 DNA reads TGCGCCAGCAGCTACCCCTTCGGGGAGCAGTACTTC. This sequence encodes CASSYPFGEQYF. Full variable domain (outside the CDR3, taken from reference TRBV5-1 and TRBJ2-7): KAGVTQTPRYLIKTRGQQVTLSCSPISGHRSVSWYQQTPGQGLQFLFEYFSETQRNKGNFPGRFSGRQFSNSRSEMNVSTLELGDSALYLCASSYPFGEQYFGPGTRLTVT.

V gene TRBV5-1 combines with J gene TRBJ2-1; 11 bases line up with TRBD1. The J segment lost 4 bases and the V segment lost 4 bases, leaving 4 bases of the junction unmatched. The CDR3 is 15 residues long. CDR1 and CDR2 from the germline V gene are SGHRS and YFSETQ. The CDR3 is CASSSGTGGYNEQFF. The CDR3 DNA reads TGCGCCAGCAGCAGCGGGACAGGGGGTTACAATGAGCAGTTCTTC.

This clone is a singleton in its sample. The CDR3 spells CASSLDLGRRRTEAFF. The CDR3 DNA sequence: TGTGCCAGCAGCTTGGATCTGGGCCGGAGAAGGACTGAAGCTTTCTTT. This chain links TRBV5-6 with TRBJ1-1; D not certain. Germline V gives CDR1 SGHDT, CDR2 YYEEEE. The CDR3 spans 16 residues. Trimming stripped 0 bases from V and 5 bases from J, with 17 bases between.

The chain is built from TRBV10-3 and TRBJ2-2; a weak D match, TRBD1 (6 bases). Trimming left V 10 bases short and J 7 bases short, with 19 bases between. Per the germline V gene, CDR1 is ENHRY and CDR2 is SYGVKD. This CDR3 is 14 amino acids long. DNA of the CDR3: TGTGCCACTTATACAGGGATGAAGAACGGGGAGCTGTTTTTT. This gives the protein CATYTGMKNGELFF.

This clone was observed a handful of times. The J gene is TRBJ2-5, the V gene TRBV20-1, with D hard to call. The germline V gene encodes CDR1 DFQATT and CDR2 SNEGSKA (reference sequence). Trimming pared 3 bases from V and 0 bases from J, leaving 2 bases between. This CDR3 comprises 11 residues. The DNA for the CDR3 is TGCAGTGCTAGCGACCAAGAGACCCAGTACTTC. Translation gives CSASDQETQYF.

V is TRBV6-5 and J is TRBJ2-4; D remains ambiguous. The V end was cut by 1 base, the J end by 2 bases, with 12 bases between. The germline V gene has CDR1 MNHEY and CDR2 SVGAGI. This CDR3 comprises 16 residues. The CDR3 DNA follows: TGTGCCAGCAGTTACTGGGCCGGTCTAACCAAAAACATTCAGTACTTC. Encoded protein: CASSYWAGLTKNIQYF.

This clone was observed a few times. The rearrangement joins TRBV10-3 to TRBJ2-5; 9 bases are a match to TRBD2. The CDR3 has 15 amino acids. Germline CDR1 and CDR2: ENHRY and SYGVKD. V shed 4 bases, J shed 2 bases, and the junction held 5 bases outside the gene matches. The CDR3 spells CAISAQTSGQETQYF. DNA of the CDR3: TGTGCCATCAGTGCTCAGACTAGCGGTCAAGAGACCCAGTACTTC.

A note on this clone: A read error may account for a junction end that differs from germline. The sample contains more than one DNA sequence encoding this CDR3. This chain connects TRBV7-9 to TRBJ2-1; 8 bases are shared with TRBD1. From germline, CDR1 is SEHNR and CDR2 FQNEAQ (reference sequence). The CDR3 is made up of 15 amino acids. CDR3 residues: CASSLGQGIYNEQFF. DNA of the CDR3: TGTGCCAGCAGCTTAGGACAGGGGATTTACAATGAGCAATTCTTC. Combining the CDR3 with reference TRBV7-9 and TRBJ2-1 gives the whole variable domain DTGVSQNPRHKITKRGQNVTFRCDPISEHNRLYWYRQTLGQGPEFLTYFQNEAQLEKSRLLSDRFSAERPKGSFSTLEIQRTEQGDSAMYLCASSLGQGIYNEQFFGPGTRLTVL.

The chain recombines TRBV15 with TRBJ1-1, with 10 positions matching TRBD1. Trimming removed 1 base from V and 5 bases from J; junction bases left unmatched: 7. The CDR3 extends over 16 amino acids. Germline lookup yields CDR1 LNHNV and CDR2 YYDKDF (reference sequence). CDR3 residues: CATSRVGTGDETEAFF. The CDR3 nucleotides read TGTGCCACCAGCAGAGTGGGGACAGGGGACGAAACTGAAGCTTTCTTT. The full variable domain, rest sourced from reference TRBV15 and TRBJ1-1, is DAMVIQNPRYQVTQFGKPVTLSCSQTLNHNVMYWYQQKSSQAPKLLFHYYDKDFNNEADTPDNFQSRRPNTSFCFLDIRSPGLGDTAMYLCATSRVGTGDETEAFFGQGTRLTVV.

V is TRBV6-5 and J is TRBJ2-2; no clear D. The ends were cut back, 2 bases at V and 0 bases at J, with 7 bases in the middle. The CDR3 is made up of 15 amino acids. Germline lookup yields CDR1 MNHEY and CDR2 SVGAGI. The CDR3 loop reads CASSYENTNTGELFF. In DNA, the CDR3 is TGTGCCAGCAGTTACGAAAATACGAACACCGGGGAGCTGTTTTTT.

By proportion, this clone is medium-sized (0.01 to 0.1%). The rearrangement joins TRBV28 to TRBJ2-5, with D perhaps being TRBD1 or TRBD2 (5 bases each). Per germline, CDR1 MDHEN and CDR2 SYDVKM. CDR3 size: 14 residues. V dropped 8 bases and J dropped 3 bases, with 16 bases sitting between them. This CDR3 reads CASGRPGPEETQYF. DNA of the CDR3: TGTGCCAGCGGCCGACCGGGACCTGAAGAGACCCAGTACTTC.

This clone was detected once. The chain uses TRBV6-1 and TRBJ1-1; D is unresolved. The V gene's germline CDR1 is MNHNS and CDR2 SASEGT. V lost 4 bases to trimming and J lost 0 bases, with 9 bases between them. CDR3 length equals 14 residues. CDR3 nucleotide sequence: TGTGCCAGCAGTGCGCAAGGTATGAACACTGAAGCTTTCTTT. It encodes CASSAQGMNTEAFF.

The chain carries TRBV6-5 and TRBJ1-2; weak D call: TRBD1 (5 bases). CDR3 size: 14 residues. Trimming pared 4 bases from V and 2 bases from J, leaving 11 bases between. Germline CDR1 reads MNHEY; CDR2 reads SVGAGI. CDR3 amino acids: CASSLAAGNYGYTF. As DNA, the CDR3 is TGTGCCAGCAGTTTAGCCGCAGGGAACTATGGCTACACCTTC.

The chain carries TRBV5-1 and TRBJ2-2; D is uncertain. Trimming shortened V by 0 bases and J by 1 base, and 7 bases separated the two germline ends. Germline V gene data show CDR1 as SGHRS and CDR2 as YFSETQ. The CDR3 spans 15 residues. This chain's CDR3 is CASSLEGRNTGELFF. CDR3 sequence (DNA): TGCGCCAGCAGCTTGGAAGGCAGGAACACCGGGGAGCTGTTTTTT.

The chain joins TRBV29-1 to TRBJ2-2; either TRBD1 or TRBD2 may fit D (5 bases each). The germline V gene has CDR1 SQVTM and CDR2 ANQGSEA. This CDR3 comprises 13 residues. Between the trimmed V and J ends, which lost 7 bases and 1 base, there was a span of 10 bases. The DNA of the CDR3 is TGCAGCGGCTGGGACGGGAACACCGGGGAGCTGTTTTTT. Its translation: CSGWDGNTGELFF.

This clone was picked up a small number of times. In DNA, the CDR3 is TGTGCCAGCAGTTTGTTTGATCTAGCGGGGGGTCCCGGGGAGCTGTTTTTT. Amino acid sequence: CASSLFDLAGGPGELFF. The chain links TRBV28 to TRBJ2-2, with TRBD2 identical over 11 bases. V lost 3 bases to trimming and J lost 6 bases; unmatched junction nucleotides: 9. This CDR3 spans 17 amino acids. Germline CDR1 MDHEN, CDR2 SYDVKM.